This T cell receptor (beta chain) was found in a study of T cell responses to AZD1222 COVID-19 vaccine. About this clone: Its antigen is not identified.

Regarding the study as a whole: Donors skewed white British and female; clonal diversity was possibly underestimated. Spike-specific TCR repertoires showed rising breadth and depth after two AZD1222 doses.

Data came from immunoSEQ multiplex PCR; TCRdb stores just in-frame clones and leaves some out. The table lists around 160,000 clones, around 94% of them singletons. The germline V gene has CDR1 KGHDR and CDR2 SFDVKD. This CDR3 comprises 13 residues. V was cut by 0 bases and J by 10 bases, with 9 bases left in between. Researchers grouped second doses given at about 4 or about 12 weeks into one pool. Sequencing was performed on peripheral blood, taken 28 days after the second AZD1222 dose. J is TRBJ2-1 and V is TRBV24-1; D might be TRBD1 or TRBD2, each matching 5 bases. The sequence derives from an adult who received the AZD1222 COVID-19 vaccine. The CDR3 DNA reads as TGTGCCACCAGTGATTTGCAACGGGGCGAGCAGTTCTTC. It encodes CATSDLQRGEQFF.